This T cell receptor (beta chain) originates from a study of shared clonotypes between healthy human individuals (dated by TCRdb to the early 2020s). Regarding the complete study: Three men and two women, aged 18 to 49 years, made up the cohort. Each donor's leukapheresis produced roughly between about 0.9 and 9.5 billion PBMCs. The study deeply sequenced blood TCR repertoires of several healthy adults to estimate repertoire size and the extent of clonotype sharing between individuals. To increase sequencing depth and limit assay-specific biases, different laboratories used diverse techniques to prepare libraries and sequence TCR repertoires. For each donor, CD4 naive and CD4 memory were each run on three plates, CD8 naive on two plates, and CD8 memory on one plate.

TCR CDR3 regions were amplified from genomic DNA by multiplex PCR using the deep immunoSEQ assay. Genomic DNA extracted from each cell subset was distributed evenly over all wells of several immunoSEQ 96-well plates, and each plate served as one replicate. Each replicate PCR for sorted subsets received roughly 200 ng genomic DNA, equal to 28,000 or so T cell genomes. Purified libraries were quantified with a Qubit 3.0 fluorometer, sized on a Bioanalyzer 2100, and re-quantified with the KAPA Library Quantification kit. Each immunoSEQ 96-well plate was sequenced on its own single-read 150-cycle Illumina NextSeq 550 flow cell. Under the source paper's analysis protocol: Because the immunoSEQ output included only junctional sequences and no quality scores, the filtering could not be the same as the filtering used for full-length reads. To assign V/J genes and CDR3, sequences were annotated using PyIR, a Python wrapper for IgBLAST v1.9, with IMGT germline references. Reads were filtered out if the reads had weak V/J assignments (E-value above 1e-6), no CDR3, stop codons, out-of-frame junctions, or ambiguous translated residues. V3J clonotypes were defined by identical inferred V gene, J gene, and CDR3 amino acid sequence. To compute the percentage overlap between repertoires, the number of shared unique clonotypes was divided by the size of the smaller repertoire. Repertoire richness was assessed with RTK rarefaction, the Chao1 estimator, and Recon v2.1 estimates of unobserved clonotypes. Generation probabilities were computed with OLGA for all TCRbeta clonotypes obtained by the gDNA method from a few donors. TCRdb mirrors the immuneACCESS table, restricted to in-frame sequences. Some clones are absent from its copies; in checked studies, under half trace to an unresolved V gene, and the reason for the others is unknown. V and J calls and clone size are those listed in that table; D and trimming were worked out from the DNA. The sample has 2.3 million or so clones on record, more than 85% of them singletons. The top ten constitute about 0.41% of the sample.

Including cysteine and phenylalanine, the CDR3 has 15 amino acids. This entry keeps only the CDR3 DNA: 45 bases, framed from base 1. According to the germline V gene, CDR1 reads SGHTA and CDR2 reads FQGNSA. V is pruned by 4 bases and J by 2 bases, leaving 7 bases of the junction without a gene match. As for this clone: This receptor's antigen is unknown. It has no much larger one-base neighbor in the sample; base qualities were not kept.

Healthy HIV-negative adults with no recently reported acute infections or vaccinations were included as donors. Every donor was a Caucasian adult living in Nashville, Tennessee, USA. CD4+ T cells were enriched by magnetic negative selection, after which naive cells were positively selected on CD45RA and the negative fraction was taken as the memory subset. Blood was obtained by leukapheresis, after which PBMCs were separated by Ficoll-Histopaque density gradient centrifugation and cryopreserved in liquid nitrogen vapor phase. Analytical flow cytometry was used to check the purity and quantity of every magnetically sorted T cell population. Genomic DNA was isolated from each sorted fraction and quantified by UV absorbance on a Nanodrop 2000c. The full study reports these points: Even with the large sequencing depth, rarefaction of the sorted-subset datasets indicated that sequencing was incomplete. Naive subsets generally had larger estimated clonotype richness than memory subsets did. Only blood was sampled, and tissue TCR repertoires likely differ from those in blood. Because the study included a small number of donors, the genetic and exposure-history diversity represented was limited. Compared with non-shared clonotypes, the clonotypes found in all four sorted-subset donors had higher generation probabilities. Based on pairwise subsampling, the degree of clonotype sharing among donors was expected to be affected by sequencing depth. About 5% of naive CD4, 3.5% of naive CD8, about 2.5% of memory CD4, and over 0.35% of memory CD8 clonotypes were shared across several donors.

The source is a man younger than 30 in good health. Some clones in this sample may be carry-over from other donors' samples. The chain uses TRBV7-2 and TRBJ2-7, with TRBD2 identical over 8 junction bases. The sample comprised naive CD4+ T cells from PBMCs. Interpreted using the paper, the cell subset or site label stands for: CD45RA+ positively selected. The CDR3 loop reads CASSSQPGLAYEQYF. The base sequence is TGTGCCAGCAGCTCGCAACCGGGACTAGCCTACGAGCAGTACTTC.